Each of the 16 T cell receptor beta chains below was sequenced from the same sample in a study of blood T cells in healthy people across ages. Then a second PCR, running roughly 7 to 11 cycles, was carried out with a sample-barcoded 5' primer and a J-beta primer mix. One entry per CDR3 protein results from TCRdb running MiXCR on the 5' RACE reads. This sample has about 1.4 million distinct CDR3 sequences, with 55% to 75% found just once. The specimen sequenced was blood. The receptors originated from a man aged 18 to 30 in good health.

This clonotype turned up a few times. The rearrangement uses TRBV28 and TRBJ1-2; D is possibly TRBD1 (5 bases). Germline V lookup: CDR1 MDHEN, CDR2 SYDVKM. V lost 6 bases and J 4 bases, leaving 9 bases between the germline ends. This CDR3 spans 12 amino acids. Here the CDR3 reads CASSWGRYGYTF. CDR3 coding DNA: TGTGCCAGCAGCTGGGGCCGCTATGGCTACACCTTC.

The J gene is TRBJ2-1, the V gene TRBV29-1; TRBD1 agrees at 10 bases. Germline V gives CDR1 SQVTM, CDR2 ANQGSEA. V lost 4 bases and J lost 0; bases outside the gene matches: 18. This CDR3 spans 20 amino acids. The CDR3 region has the DNA TGCAGCGTTGTGGGCCGGGACAGGGGATTAACTCCGAGCTCCTACAATGAGCAGTTCTTC. It is translated as CSVVGRDRGLTPSSYNEQFF.

This clonotype was seen a handful of times. The rearrangement joins TRBV4-2 to TRBJ1-6; TRBD1 is a possible D gene (6 bases). CDR1 LGHNA and CDR2 YNFKEQ come from the germline V gene. CDR3 size: 17 residues. V gave up 0 bases and J gave up 7 bases, with 16 bases separating them. The CDR3 nucleotides are TGTGCCAGCAGCCAAGACGGGGGGGCGAACCGAAATTCACCCCTCCACTTT. Translated, it gives CASSQDGGANRNSPLHF.

This clonotype was counted between two and nine times. The V and J genes are TRBV12-3 or TRBV12-4 and TRBJ2-4; 10 nucleotides line up with TRBD1. The DNA end is a closer match to TRBJ2-7, so the J assignment may be wrong. CDR3 length: 14 amino acids. CDR3 protein: CASSHGGTGDEQYF. For the CDR3, the DNA is TGTGCCAGCAGTCACGGGGGGACAGGGGACGAGCAGTACTTC.

The chain combines TRBV10-3 with TRBJ2-5; 7 nucleotides line up with TRBD2. The germline V gene has CDR1 ENHRY and CDR2 SYGVKD. V shed 6 bases and J 2 bases; nucleotides not matched to a gene: 3. CDR3 length: 13 residues. The CDR3 is CAIRGLLQETQYF. The DNA of the CDR3 is TGTGCCATCAGGGGACTATTACAAGAGACCCAGTACTTC.

V usage is TRBV4-1 and J usage is TRBJ1-1; no clear D gene. Trimming removed 0 bases from V and 8 bases from J, with 10 bases in between. The germline V gene has CDR1 MGHRA and CDR2 YSYEKL. The CDR3 has 13 amino acids. The CDR3 DNA reads TGCGCCAGCAGCCAAGATAGATTAGCGGAAGCTTTCTTT. Its protein is CASSQDRLAEAFF.

The J gene is TRBJ2-7, the V gene TRBV29-1, with 8 bases aligning to TRBD1. The CDR3 is made up of 13 amino acids. Losses at the gene ends were 7 bases for V and 6 bases for J; bases not matched to a gene: 11. The germline V gene has CDR1 SQVTM and CDR2 ANQGSEA. The CDR3 sequence is CSAVSRGRSEQYF. CDR3 nucleotides: TGCAGCGCCGTCAGCAGGGGGCGAAGCGAGCAGTACTTC.

This chain uses TRBV7-9 with TRBJ2-7; 7 bases are shared with TRBD2. V dropped 4 bases and J dropped 3; count of bases not matched to a gene: 9. The germline V gene encodes CDR1 SEHNR and CDR2 FQNEAQ (reference sequence). The CDR3 loop spans 15 amino acids. The CDR3 protein is CASSSTVGGNYEQYF. In nucleotides, the CDR3 is TGTGCCAGCAGCTCCACCGTCGGGGGGAACTACGAGCAGTACTTC.

The chain combines TRBV3-1 with TRBJ2-6; D remains ambiguous. Deletions cut 5 bases from V and 0 bases from J, with 11 bases between. The germline CDR1 and CDR2 sequences are LGHDT and YNNKEL (reference sequence). The CDR3 loop spans 16 amino acids. This chain's CDR3 is CASSEPLSSGANVLTF. Here the CDR3 DNA reads TGTGCCAGCAGCGAACCGCTTAGCTCTGGGGCCAACGTCCTGACTTTC.

This chain links TRBV20-1 with TRBJ2-3, with D hard to call. This CDR3 spans 13 amino acids. The V gene's germline CDR1 is DFQATT and CDR2 SNEGSKA (reference sequence). Trimming removed 5 bases at V and 0 bases at J, with 9 bases between. CDR3 protein: CSAGKGSTDTQYF. As DNA, the CDR3 is TGCAGTGCTGGGAAGGGAAGCACAGATACGCAGTATTTT.

This rearrangement joins TRBV6-5 to TRBJ1-1, with D unclear. V lost 6 bases and J 4 bases, leaving 6 bases between the germline ends. Germline lookup yields CDR1 MNHEY and CDR2 SVGAGI. This CDR3 is built from 11 residues. CDR3 nucleotide sequence: TGTGCCAGCAGGAGTAGCACTGAAGCTTTCTTT. Its protein product is CASRSSTEAFF.

The chain is built from TRBV7-9 and TRBJ2-1; D possibly corresponds to TRBD1 (6 bases). The closer fit of TRBJ2-7 to the DNA end suggests the J call may be wrong. Germline V gives CDR1 SEHNR, CDR2 FQNEAQ (reference sequence). The CDR3 is made up of 13 amino acids. The CDR3 DNA follows: TGTGCCAGCAGCTTCCAGGACAGCTACGAGCAGTACTTC. Translated: CASSFQDSYEQYF.

The gene calls are TRBV3-1 and TRBJ1-6, with D unclear. Per the germline V gene, CDR1 is LGHDT and CDR2 is YNNKEL (reference sequence). This CDR3 has 14 residues. Trimming stripped 1 base from V and 14 bases from J, with 15 bases between. The CDR3 loop is CASSQGSTLEALHF. As DNA, the CDR3 is TGTGCCAGCAGCCAAGGTTCCACCTTAGAGGCCCTCCACTTT.

The chain is built from TRBV15 and TRBJ2-1; TRBD1 aligns across 7 bases. Looked up from germline, CDR1 is LNHNV and CDR2 is YYDKDF (reference sequence). The CDR3 runs 13 residues. Losses at the gene ends were 3 bases for V and 7 bases for J; bases not matched to a gene: 3. The CDR3 is CATSSPGQNEQFF. For the CDR3, the DNA is TGTGCCACCAGCAGTCCGGGACAGAATGAGCAGTTCTTC.

The chain recombines TRBV4-1 with TRBJ1-5, with D unclear. The CDR3 contains 14 residues. Germline CDR1 reads MGHRA; CDR2 reads YSYEKL. The V end was cut by 0 bases, the J end by 7 bases, with 10 bases between. The CDR3 loop is CASSQERGVQPQHF. CDR3 bases: TGCGCCAGCAGCCAAGAACGGGGTGTGCAGCCCCAGCATTTT.

This clonotype occurred once. V gene TRBV20-1 combines with J gene TRBJ2-1, with TRBD2 as a possible D gene (6 bases). In germline, CDR1 is DFQATT, CDR2 SNEGSKA (reference sequence). The CDR3 loop spans 16 amino acids. V gave up 0 bases and J gave up 0 bases, with 12 bases separating them. The CDR3: CSARDLEGGSYNEQFF. In nucleotides, the CDR3 is TGCAGTGCTAGAGATCTCGAGGGAGGCTCCTACAATGAGCAGTTCTTC.